This TCR beta chain is drawn from a study of OX40 agonist ivuxolimab in advanced cancers. Whole-study context: Three patients had partial responses: one hepatocellular carcinoma, two cutaneous melanoma.

Per germline, CDR1 LNHNV and CDR2 YYDKDF (reference sequence). Trimming took 0 bases from V and 2 from J, leaving 5 bases between them. The CDR3 is 13 amino acids. Clones were sequenced by immunoSEQ multiplex PCR, and TCRdb holds only the in-frame ones, with some missing. The data hold 50,000 to 70,000 clones, with around 84% observed a single time. This sequence originates from an adult with an advanced solid tumor such as melanoma, head and neck, liver or kidney cancer. The rearrangement joins TRBV15 to TRBJ2-7; D not resolved. The sequencing used CD4+ or CD8+ T cells sorted from blood, collected in a trial of the OX40 agonist ivuxolimab. The CDR3 is CATSREGAYEQYF. DNA of the CDR3: TGTGCCACCAGCAGAGAAGGTGCCTACGAGCAGTACTTC.